The 20 T cell receptor beta chains in this list originate from one sample, sequenced in a study of CD8 T cells in ankylosing spondylitis. Via MiXCR, TCRdb re-called the 5' RACE reads, giving one row per CDR3 protein. The sample holds about 240,000 distinct CDR3 sequences, over 8.5% seen once. Sequencing was performed on blood, either unsorted or a sorted T cell fraction (not recorded which). These receptors were collected from a male donor with ankylosing spondylitis or in good health (not recorded which).

This clonotype was observed many times. The chain uses TRBV7-9 and TRBJ1-1; no reliable D call. The CDR3 has 13 residues. Between the trimmed V and J ends, which lost 1 base and 3 bases, there was a span of 6 bases. Looked up from germline, CDR1 is SEHNR and CDR2 is FQNEAQ (reference sequence). Here the CDR3 reads CASSLGEDTEAFF. Here the CDR3 DNA reads TGTGCCAGCAGCTTAGGTGAGGACACTGAAGCTTTCTTT.

This clonotype was observed a handful of times. The chain couples TRBV6-1 to TRBJ2-1, with D possibly matching TRBD1 (5 bases). Per germline, CDR1 MNHNS and CDR2 SASEGT. The CDR3 runs to 13 residues. Deletions cut 8 bases from V and 4 bases from J, with 12 bases between. DNA of the CDR3: TGTGCCAGCCGACCCAGGGCATACAATGAGCAGTTCTTC. Its translation: CASRPRAYNEQFF.

The sample holds many counts of this clonotype. This chain uses TRBV6-1 with TRBJ2-3; D is ambiguous. Germline V lookup: CDR1 MNHNS, CDR2 SASEGT. The V end was cut by 2 bases, the J end by 2 bases, with 8 bases between. The CDR3 runs to 14 residues. For the CDR3, the DNA is TGTGCCAGCAGTGAATGGGTAGACACAGATACGCAGTATTTT. Protein: CASSEWVDTDTQYF.

The sample holds a few counts of this clonotype. The rearrangement joins TRBV7-6 to TRBJ1-5, with 8 bases identical to TRBD1. Germline CDR1 SGHVS, CDR2 FNYEAQ. V was pared by 5 bases and J by 4 bases, with 7 bases of the junction left unmatched. The CDR3 has 15 amino acids. CDR3 coding DNA: TGTGCCAGCAGCGGGCCGGGACAGGCTAATCAGCCCCAGCATTTT. Its translation is CASSGPGQANQPQHF.

This clonotype was counted a few times. The chain couples TRBV5-5 to TRBJ1-2; 8 bases are shared with TRBD1. The CDR3 sequence is 14 residues long. The trim removed 2 bases at V and 4 bases at J, leaving 4 bases unmatched. Germline loops: CDR1 SGHKS, CDR2 YYEKEE (reference sequence). CDR3 loop: CASSFRTGPYGYTF. The CDR3 bases are TGTGCCAGCAGCTTTAGGACAGGGCCCTATGGCTACACCTTC.

This clonotype was found many times. The V call is TRBV27, the J call TRBJ2-7; D perhaps matches TRBD2 (5 bases). With 3 bases removed from V and 3 bases from J, the gap between germline ends came to 9 bases. Germline V gives CDR1 MNHEY, CDR2 SMNVEV (reference sequence). The CDR3 has 13 amino acids. CDR3 bases: TGTGCCAGCAGTTTTACTAGGAGCTACGAGCAGTACTTC. It encodes CASSFTRSYEQYF.

The chain couples TRBV11-2 to TRBJ2-7; D is possibly TRBD1 (6 bases). V gave up 4 bases and J gave up 3 bases, with 16 bases separating them. The CDR3 contains 15 residues. CDR1 is SGHAT, CDR2 FQNNGV, per germline. The CDR3 is CASSSLQGSFYEQYF. The CDR3, as DNA: TGTGCCAGCAGCTCGCTACAGGGAAGCTTCTACGAGCAGTACTTC.

This clonotype was found many times. The rearrangement uses TRBV11-2 and TRBJ2-5; unclear D gene. V was pared by 2 bases and J by 5 bases, with 6 bases between. The CDR3 is 12 residues long. CDR1 is SGHAT and CDR2 is FQNNGV in the germline V gene. CDR3 sequence: CASSLPRETQYF. As DNA, the CDR3 is TGTGCCAGCAGCTTACCCAGGGAGACCCAGTACTTC.

In its sample, this clonotype was seen many times. The chain carries TRBV29-1 and TRBJ2-7; D uncertain. Between the trimmed V and J ends, which lost 6 bases and 0 bases, there was a span of 12 bases. The CDR3 is 13 residues long. The V gene's germline CDR1 is SQVTM and CDR2 ANQGSEA. The CDR3: CSVYGTSSYEQYF. The CDR3 DNA reads TGCAGCGTATACGGCACGAGCTCCTACGAGCAGTACTTC.

There are many counts of this clonotype. The V and J genes are TRBV12-3 or TRBV12-4 and TRBJ2-3, with 11 bases fitting TRBD2. The CDR3 extends over 19 amino acids. V lost 6 bases, J lost 6 bases, and 20 bases stayed unmatched. Written as DNA, the CDR3 is TGTGCCAGCAGCCGATCCTATCTGAGGCTAGCGGGAGGATCGGATACGCAGTATTTT. It yields the protein CASSRSYLRLAGGSDTQYF.

Many counts were recorded for this clonotype. The genes are TRBV7-2 and TRBJ2-7; 7 bases map to TRBD1. The CDR3 has 15 residues. Looked up from germline, CDR1 is SGHTA and CDR2 is FQGNSA. V lost 6 bases, J lost 0 bases, and 8 bases stayed unmatched. CDR3 sequence: CASSPGQPSSYEQYF. In DNA, the CDR3 is TGTGCCAGCAGTCCGGGACAGCCCAGCTCCTACGAGCAGTACTTC.

This clonotype was observed a handful of times. V usage is TRBV11-3 and J usage is TRBJ2-5; either TRBD1 or TRBD2 may supply D (5 bases each). Germline CDR1 is SGHNT and CDR2 is YENEEA. The CDR3 runs 13 residues. V shed 1 base and J shed 6 bases, with 9 bases lying between them. The CDR3 DNA follows: TGTGCCAGCAGCTTAGCAGGGACGCAGACCCAGTACTTC. Protein: CASSLAGTQTQYF. Looking up the rest from reference TRBV11-3 and TRBJ2-5 gives the full variable domain: EAGVVQSPRYKIIEKKQPVAFWCNPISGHNTLYWYLQNLGQGPELLIRYENEEAVDDSQLPKDRFSAERLKGVDSTLKIQPAELGDSAVYLCASSLAGTQTQYFGPGTRLLVL.

This clonotype was seen repeatedly, ten times or more. The chain joins TRBV6-5 to TRBJ2-7; weak D call: TRBD1 (5 bases). The V end was cut by 4 bases, the J end by 7 bases, with 17 bases between. This CDR3 is built from 14 residues. CDR1 MNHEY and CDR2 SVGAGI come from the germline V gene. The CDR3 coding sequence is TGTGCCAGCAGTTTAAACGCAGGGTTTGGGGAGCAGTACTTC. Its protein product is CASSLNAGFGEQYF.

This clonotype showed up many times. V usage is TRBV7-9 and J usage is TRBJ2-2; no definite D call. CDR3 length: 15 residues. Trimming left V 6 bases short and J 1 base short, with 12 bases between. Per the germline V gene, CDR1 is SEHNR and CDR2 is FQNEAQ (reference sequence). The CDR3 nucleotides read TGTGCCAGCAGTTCCCCCGAAAGGAACACCGGGGAGCTGTTTTTT. The encoded protein is CASSSPERNTGELFF.

About this clonotype: A much larger clone differs from this one at a single base, so this may be a read error. The rearrangement joins TRBV5-1 to TRBJ2-4; D is perhaps TRBD1 or TRBD2 (5 bases each). Germline V gene lookup returns CDR1 SGHRS and CDR2 YFSETQ. CDR3 length equals 16 residues. Trimming took off 7 bases at V and 1 base at J, with 18 bases between the two ends. In nucleotides, the CDR3 is TGCGCCAGCTGCCTGACTACGGACATTGCCAAAAACATTCAGTACTTC. Residues: CASCLTTDIAKNIQYF.

In this sample, this clonotype turned up many times. The V call is TRBV20-1, the J call TRBJ2-7; maybe TRBD1 (5 bases). V shed 4 bases and J shed 2 bases, with 9 bases lying between them. The CDR3 is 12 residues long. Germline V CDR1 and CDR2: DFQATT, SNEGSKA (reference sequence). The CDR3 here is CSATGSTYEQYF. The CDR3 DNA follows: TGCAGTGCTACAGGGTCGACCTACGAGCAGTACTTC.

The chain couples TRBV29-1 to TRBJ1-6; the D is unclear. CDR3 length: 12 residues. Per germline, CDR1 SQVTM and CDR2 ANQGSEA. Trimming removed 7 bases from V and 7 bases from J, with 11 bases in between. In DNA form, the CDR3 reads TGCAGCGCTGGGGAGCAAAATTCACCCCTCCACTTT. The encoded protein is CSAGEQNSPLHF.

Concerning this clonotype: This could be a read error, since a much larger clone is one nucleotide away. The rearrangement links TRBV7-6 to TRBJ2-1; TRBD2 might be the D (5 bases). The CDR3 length is 13 residues. V shed 4 bases and J shed 11 bases, with 15 bases lying between them. From germline, CDR1 is SGHVS and CDR2 FNYEAQ. CDR3 region: CASSSERGYKQFF. DNA of the CDR3: TGTGCCAGCAGCTCAGAGCGAGGGTATAAGCAGTTCTTC.

This clonotype has at least ten counts. The V gene is TRBV3-1, the J gene TRBJ1-2, with D unclear. Germline lookup yields CDR1 LGHDT and CDR2 YNNKEL (reference sequence). Trimming pared 0 bases from V and 3 bases from J, leaving 5 bases between. The CDR3 has 13 amino acids. DNA for the CDR3: TGTGCCAGCAGCCAAGATTGGGACTATGGCTACACCTTC. Translated, it gives CASSQDWDYGYTF.

This clonotype was seen just once. The J gene is TRBJ2-3, the V gene TRBV20-1, with D hard to call. Deletions cut 3 bases from V and 2 bases from J, with 9 bases between. CDR1 is DFQATT and CDR2 is SNEGSKA in the germline V gene (reference sequence). The CDR3 covers 13 residues. In nucleotides, the CDR3 is TGCAGTGCTAGTAACGGCATCACAGATACGCAGTATTTT. It specifies CSASNGITDTQYF.